This T cell receptor (beta chain) was observed in a study of T-cell reconstitution after alpha-beta-depleted transplantation in children. Findings and caveats of the study: Several hundred expanded graft clones reportedly were the source of alpha-beta T cells about two months after transplant. Among T cells one year after transplant, newly produced cells accounted for most counts and diversity.

This CDR3 comprises 18 residues. With V trimmed by 1 base and J by 7 bases, 15 bases remained unmatched. CDR1 and CDR2 (germline): MGHRA, YSYEKL. The TCRbeta library incorporated unique molecular identifiers. TCRdb redid the calling of the PCR reads with MiXCR, one entry per CDR3 protein. The profile shows almost 250,000 distinct CDR3 sequences, about 25% of them singletons. Comments on this clonotype: What it binds is unknown.

The receptor was derived from a girl aged 2 to 10 with Fanconi anemia, due to receive a stem cell transplant. The sequenced sample was PBMCs, obtained before TCRalphabeta/CD19-depleted stem cell transplant. The chain is built from TRBV4-1 and TRBJ2-1; 8 nucleotides align to TRBD1. In DNA, the CDR3 is TGCGCCAGCAGCCAAGTAATTGAGAAAAGGACAGGGTTAAATGAGCAGTTCTTC. It specifies CASSQVIEKRTGLNEQFF.